Listed below are T cell receptor beta chains from one sample, sequenced in a study of shared clonotypes between healthy human individuals. Using immunoSEQ multiplex PCR, the repertoire was profiled, and TCRdb retains in-frame clones only, with some absent. The data show about 1.9 million clones, around 93% seen once. Sequencing input: naive CD8+ T cells from PBMCs. Source of these receptors: a man aged 18 to 30 in good health. Some clones in this sample may be carry-over from other donors' samples. CDR3s include the opening cysteine and the closing phenylalanine or tryptophan. A D gene is named only where the DNA matches it firmly. Size is omitted from some rows. Given values are once, few, many or a class for expanded clones.

TRBJ2-1 | TRBD1 | TRBV27 | . | CASSPRGLGNEQFF | TGTGCCAGCAGTCCCAGGGGGCTGGGGAATGAGCAGTTCTTC
TRBJ2-7 | TRBD1 | TRBV28 | . | CASRARDRILLSSYEQYF | TGTGCCAGCAGGGCCCGGGACAGGATCCTCCTAAGCTCCTACGAGCAGTACTTC
TRBJ2-6 | TRBD1 | TRBV5-1 | . | CASSFDRGSGANVLTF | TGCGCCAGCAGCTTTGACAGGGGCTCTGGGGCCAACGTCCTGACTTTC
TRBJ2-7 | . | TRBV7-8 | . | CASSLVLEIGPYEQYF | TGTGCCAGCAGCTTAGTCCTGGAAATAGGGCCCTACGAGCAGTACTTC
TRBJ1-1 | . | TRBV18 | . | CASSPGADTEAFF | TGTGCCAGCTCACCAGGGGCAGACACTGAAGCTTTCTTT
TRBJ2-1 | TRBD2 | TRBV9 | . | CASSVPLAGGPNEQFF | TGTGCCAGCAGCGTCCCACTAGCGGGAGGACCTAATGAGCAGTTCTTC
TRBJ2-3 | . | TRBV27 | . | CASSLLTTSSTDTQYF | TGTGCCAGCAGTCTCCTGACTACCTCTAGCACAGATACGCAGTATTTT
TRBJ2-7 | . | TRBV19 | . | CATRASSYEQYF | TGTGCCACCCGGGCCAGCTCCTACGAGCAGTACTTC
TRBJ2-1 | . | TRBV5-1 | . | CASSSLDTHNEQFF | TGCGCCAGCAGCTCCCTGGACACCCACAATGAGCAGTTCTTC
TRBJ1-5 | TRBD1 | TRBV28 | few | CASRSEGQGYQPQHF | TGTGCCAGCAGATCCGAGGGACAGGGGTATCAGCCCCAGCATTTT
TRBJ2-2 | TRBD1 | TRBV7-9 | . | CASSSPDRGHTGELFF | TGTGCCAGCAGCTCCCCTGACAGGGGGCATACCGGGGAGCTGTTTTTT
TRBJ2-2 | . | TRBV7-2 | . | CASSAIGRHRTGELFF | TGTGCCAGCAGCGCAATTGGCAGGCATCGTACCGGGGAGCTGTTTTTT
TRBJ2-1 | . | TRBV9 | . | CASSASLDDEQFF | TGTGCCAGCAGCGCCTCCCTAGACGATGAGCAGTTCTTC
TRBJ2-7 | . | TRBV5-6 | once | CASSLGGTLSSYEQYF | TGTGCCAGCAGCTTGGGGGGGACTCTGAGCTCCTACGAGCAGTACTTC
TRBJ2-1 | . | TRBV7-6 | . | CASSLAPGRRESSYNEQFF | TGTGCCAGCAGCTTAGCGCCCGGACGGCGGGAAAGCTCCTACAATGAGCAGTTCTTC
TRBJ2-5 | TRBD2 | TRBV7-2 | . | CASSSISGARGETQYF | TGTGCCAGCAGCTCAATTAGCGGGGCCAGGGGAGAGACCCAGTACTTC
TRBJ2-1 | TRBD2 | TRBV27 | once | CASSLAGGPWNEQFF | TGTGCCAGCAGCCTAGCGGGAGGGCCCTGGAATGAGCAGTTCTTC
TRBJ2-7 | . | TRBV5-1 | . | CASSLGGVEQYF | TGCGCCAGCAGCTTGGGGGGAGTCGAGCAGTACTTC
TRBJ2-1 | TRBD2 | TRBV6-5 | . | CASRIIAGGYNEQFF | TGTGCCAGCAGAATAATAGCGGGAGGTTACAATGAGCAGTTCTTC
TRBJ2-7 | TRBD1 | TRBV14 | . | CASSQAARGLGPRGYEQYF | TGTGCCAGCAGCCAAGCGGCCAGGGGGCTGGGACCACGGGGCTACGAGCAGTACTTC
TRBJ1-1 | . | TRBV29-1 | . | CSVSGGPTEAFF | TGCAGCGTTTCTGGGGGGCCCACTGAAGCTTTCTTT
TRBJ2-3 | TRBD2 | TRBV27 | . | CASKTRGTTHRLNTDTQYF | TGTGCCAGCAAGACACGGGGGACTACTCACCGTTTGAACACAGATACGCAGTATTTT
TRBJ1-5 | . | TRBV28 | . | CASSPPSNQPQHF | TGTGCCAGCAGTCCCCCGAGCAATCAGCCCCAGCATTTT
TRBJ1-1 | TRBD1 | TRBV9 | . | CASKGANTEAFF | TGTGCCAGCAAGGGGGCGAACACTGAAGCTTTCTTT
TRBJ2-5 | TRBD2 | TRBV18 | . | CASSPPRLAGTQETQYF | TGTGCCAGCTCACCACCGAGGCTAGCGGGAACACAAGAGACCCAGTACTTC
TRBJ1-1 | . | TRBV19 | . | CASSLSYRTEAFF | TGTGCCAGTAGTCTCTCCTACAGGACTGAAGCTTTCTTT
TRBJ1-5 | TRBD1 | TRBV27 | . | CASGNPGGFNQPQHF | TGTGCCAGCGGAAATCCAGGGGGCTTCAATCAGCCCCAGCATTTT
TRBJ2-5 | . | TRBV19 | . | CASSIVGQGTQYF | TGTGCCAGTAGTATAGTTGGTCAGGGGACCCAGTACTTC
TRBJ2-5 | . | TRBV7-9 | . | CASSRTGPTYF | TGTGCCAGCAGCCGAACCGGGCCGACATACTTC
TRBJ1-4 | . | TRBV7-8 | . | CASRPGLNEKLFF | TGTGCCAGCAGACCCGGCCTCAATGAAAAACTGTTTTTT
TRBJ2-7 | TRBD2 | TRBV27 | . | CASSLGRGGAEQYF | TGTGCCAGCAGTTTAGGGAGGGGCGGGGCCGAGCAGTACTTC
TRBJ2-1 | TRBD2 | TRBV7-6 | once | CASSSSGTGHNEQFF | TGTGCCAGCAGCTCTAGCGGGACGGGACACAATGAGCAGTTCTTC
TRBJ1-1 | . | TRBV6-1 | . | CASTEGVGDEAFF | TGTGCCAGCACCGAGGGGGTTGGCGATGAAGCTTTCTTT
TRBJ1-5 | . | TRBV23-1 | . | CASSQIPPSHF | TGCGCCAGCAGTCAAATCCCCCCCTCGCATTTT
TRBJ2-7 | . | TRBV27 | . | CASGGEGFEQYF | TGTGCCAGCGGCGGCGAAGGGTTCGAGCAGTACTTC
TRBJ2-2 | TRBD1 | TRBV19 | . | CASSPLPGQGAAGELFF | TGTGCCAGTAGTCCCCTCCCGGGACAGGGGGCGGCCGGGGAGCTGTTTTTT
TRBJ2-3 | TRBD2 | TRBV7-9 | . | CASSLDGLASDTQYF | TGTGCCAGCAGCTTAGATGGACTAGCCTCAGATACGCAGTATTTT
TRBJ1-5 | . | TRBV28 | few | CASSSRFSNQPQHF | TGTGCCAGCAGTTCCAGGTTTAGCAATCAGCCCCAGCATTTT
TRBJ2-5 | TRBD1 | TRBV7-3 | once | CASSFTGGGETQYF | TGTGCCAGCAGCTTCACAGGGGGCGGAGAGACCCAGTACTTC
TRBJ2-1 | . | TRBV27 | . | CASRAGSTLYNEQFF | TGTGCCAGCAGGGCGGGGTCCACCCTTTACAATGAGCAGTTCTTC
TRBJ2-1 | TRBD2 | TRBV9 | . | CASSVDSGIGDEQFF | TGTGCCAGCAGCGTAGATAGCGGGATAGGGGATGAGCAGTTCTTC
TRBJ2-7 | . | TRBV9 | . | CASSISPGTLAYEQYF | TGTGCCAGCAGCATCTCTCCGGGGACGTTAGCCTACGAGCAGTACTTC
TRBJ2-1 | . | TRBV6-6 | . | CASSSFTRPRDNEQFF | TGTGCCAGCAGCAGCTTTACCCGACCCCGAGATAATGAGCAGTTCTTC
TRBJ2-7 | TRBD2 | TRBV29-1 | . | CSVEIAGGPSYEQYF | TGCAGCGTTGAAATAGCGGGAGGGCCCTCCTACGAGCAGTACTTC
TRBJ2-6 | . | TRBV19 | . | CASSIIGAGANVLTF | TGTGCCAGTAGTATAATAGGGGCTGGGGCCAACGTCCTGACTTTC
TRBJ2-1 | . | TRBV7-2 | . | CASRPTGTPPPDEQFF | TGTGCCAGCAGGCCGACCGGGACGCCGCCCCCCGATGAGCAGTTCTTC
TRBJ1-1 | . | TRBV2 | . | CASSLRSDAFF | TGTGCCAGCAGCTTAAGGTCCGACGCTTTCTTT
TRBJ2-7 | . | TRBV7-9 | . | CASSSPNGADEQYF | TGTGCCAGCAGCTCCCCGAATGGGGCTGACGAGCAGTACTTC
TRBJ2-7 | TRBD1 | TRBV28 | . | CASSWPGTGGISYEQYF | TGTGCCAGCAGTTGGCCTGGGACAGGGGGTATTTCCTACGAGCAGTACTTC
TRBJ2-7 | . | TRBV27 | . | CASSPGVSYEQYF | TGTGCCAGCAGTCCAGGGGTCAGCTACGAGCAGTACTTC
TRBJ1-2 | . | TRBV28 | . | CASTSSPYYGYTF | TGTGCCAGCACATCATCGCCCTACTATGGCTACACCTTC
TRBJ2-1 | . | TRBV6-6 | once | CASSYGPSGPHNEQFF | TGTGCCAGCAGTTACGGGCCCAGCGGGCCCCACAATGAGCAGTTCTTC
TRBJ2-7 | . | TRBV7-2 | . | CASSFNGGAFYEQYF | TGTGCCAGCAGCTTTAACGGGGGCGCTTTCTACGAGCAGTACTTC